This T cell receptor beta chain was sequenced during a study of CD8 T cells in Susac syndrome. Random hexamers served to reverse transcribe about 0.45 to 1 ug RNA. Amplification of the TCR beta CDR3 was carried out by immunoSEQ multiplex PCR, which spanned a total of 54 Vbeta and 13 Jbeta segments. TCRdb re-called the immunoSEQ multiplex PCR reads with MiXCR, one entry per CDR3 protein. The sample includes 70,000 to 100,000 distinct CDR3 sequences, approximately 96% of them seen just once. Trimming cost V 4 bases and J 4 bases, with 16 bases left between them. CDR3 length: 15 amino acids. The germline gives CDR1 LNHDA, CDR2 SQIVND (reference sequence).

The chain employs TRBV19 and TRBJ1-2; no reliable D call. Specimen: CD8+ T cells from PBMCs. This TCR was recovered from a human donor with Susac syndrome. CDR3 nucleotides: TGTGCCAGTAGTAGCGACGGAGCCTTCCTCTATGGCTACACCTTC. As protein: CASSSDGAFLYGYTF.